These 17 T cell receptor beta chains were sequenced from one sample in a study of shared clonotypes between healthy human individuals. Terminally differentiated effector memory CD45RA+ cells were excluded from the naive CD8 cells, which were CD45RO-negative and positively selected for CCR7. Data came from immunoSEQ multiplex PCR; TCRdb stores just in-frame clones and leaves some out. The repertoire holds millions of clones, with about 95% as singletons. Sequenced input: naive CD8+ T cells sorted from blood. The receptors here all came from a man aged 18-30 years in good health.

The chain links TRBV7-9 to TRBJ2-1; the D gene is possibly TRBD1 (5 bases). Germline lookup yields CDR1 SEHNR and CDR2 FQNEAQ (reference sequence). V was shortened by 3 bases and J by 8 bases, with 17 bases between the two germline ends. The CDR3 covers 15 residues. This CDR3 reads CASSFAQGSHDEQFF. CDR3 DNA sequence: TGTGCCAGCAGCTTCGCTCAGGGATCCCATGATGAGCAGTTCTTC.

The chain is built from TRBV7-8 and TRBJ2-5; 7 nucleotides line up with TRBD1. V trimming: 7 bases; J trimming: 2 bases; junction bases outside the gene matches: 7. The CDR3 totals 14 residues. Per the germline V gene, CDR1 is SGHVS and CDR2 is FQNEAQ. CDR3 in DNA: TGTGCCAGCAACTTTTTACAGGGGCAAGAGACCCAGTACTTC. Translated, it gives CASNFLQGQETQYF.

This CDR3 reads CASTSRGEAFF. The CDR3 bases are TGTGCCAGCACCTCCCGGGGTGAAGCTTTCTTT. The chain links TRBV27 to TRBJ1-1; D is uncertain. The CDR3 sequence is 11 residues long. Germline-derived CDR1 and CDR2 are MNHEY and SMNVEV (reference sequence). V lost 7 bases and J 7 bases, leaving 10 bases between the germline ends.

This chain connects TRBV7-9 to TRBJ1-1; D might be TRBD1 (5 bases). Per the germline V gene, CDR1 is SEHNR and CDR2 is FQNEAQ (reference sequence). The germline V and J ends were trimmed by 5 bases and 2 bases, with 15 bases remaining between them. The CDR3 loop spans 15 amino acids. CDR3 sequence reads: CASSLSGGYNTEAFF. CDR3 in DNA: TGTGCCAGCAGCCTATCTGGGGGATACAACACTGAAGCTTTCTTT.

CDR3 DNA: TGTGCCAGTAGTGAGGGGGGGTATAACTATGGCTACACCTTC. Its translation: CASSEGGYNYGYTF. The J gene is TRBJ1-2, the V gene TRBV19; possible D gene TRBD1, 6 bases. Germline lookup yields CDR1 LNHDA and CDR2 SQIVND (reference sequence). The CDR3 length is 14 residues. The V gene lost 5 bases and the J gene lost 1 base, with 11 bases spanning the gap.

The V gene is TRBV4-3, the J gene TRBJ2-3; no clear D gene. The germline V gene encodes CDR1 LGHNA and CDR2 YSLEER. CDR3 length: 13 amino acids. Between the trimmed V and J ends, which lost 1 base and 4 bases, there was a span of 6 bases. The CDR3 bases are TGCGCCAGCAGCCAAGCGTGGGCAGATACGCAGTATTTT. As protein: CASSQAWADTQYF.

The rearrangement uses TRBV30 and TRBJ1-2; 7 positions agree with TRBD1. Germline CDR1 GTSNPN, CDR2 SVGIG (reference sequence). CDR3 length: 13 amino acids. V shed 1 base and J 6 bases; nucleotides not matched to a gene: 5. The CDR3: CAWSGGQWHGYTF. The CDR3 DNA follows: TGTGCCTGGAGTGGGGGACAGTGGCATGGCTACACCTTC.

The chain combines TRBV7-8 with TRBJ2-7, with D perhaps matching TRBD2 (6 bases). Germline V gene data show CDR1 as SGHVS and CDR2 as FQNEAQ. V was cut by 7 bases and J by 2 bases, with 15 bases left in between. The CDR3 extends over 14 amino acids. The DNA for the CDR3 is TGTGCCAGCACCCGGGACTTTGTACCCTACGAGCAGTACTTC. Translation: CASTRDFVPYEQYF.

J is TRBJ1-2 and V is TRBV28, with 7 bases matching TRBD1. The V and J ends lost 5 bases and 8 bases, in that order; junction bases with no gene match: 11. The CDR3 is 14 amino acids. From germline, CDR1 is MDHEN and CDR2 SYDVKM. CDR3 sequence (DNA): TGTGCCAGCAGTCGAACAGGGGACGGTAAGGGCTACACCTTC. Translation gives CASSRTGDGKGYTF.

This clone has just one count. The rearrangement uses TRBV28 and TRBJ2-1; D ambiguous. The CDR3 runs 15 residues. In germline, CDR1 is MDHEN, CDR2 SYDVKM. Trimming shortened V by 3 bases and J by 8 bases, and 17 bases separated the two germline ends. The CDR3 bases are TGTGCCAGCAGTTTCGGCACAGACGTCTCATATGAGCAGTTCTTC. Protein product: CASSFGTDVSYEQFF.

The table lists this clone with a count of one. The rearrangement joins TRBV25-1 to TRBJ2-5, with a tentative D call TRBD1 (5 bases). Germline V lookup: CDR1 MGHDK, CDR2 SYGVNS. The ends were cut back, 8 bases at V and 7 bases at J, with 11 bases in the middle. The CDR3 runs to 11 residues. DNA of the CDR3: TGTGCCAGCGGGGCCACTACGACCCAGTACTTC. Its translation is CASGATTTQYF.

In DNA form, the CDR3 reads TGTGCCTGGAGTGTATTGTCGGGGGGGAGGTCGGTCTATGGCTACACCTTC. Its translation is CAWSVLSGGRSVYGYTF. This chain joins TRBV30 and TRBJ1-2; D might be TRBD1 (5 bases). V gave up 0 bases and J gave up 4 bases, with 21 bases separating them. This CDR3 has 17 residues. CDR1 is GTSNPN and CDR2 is SVGIG in the germline V gene (reference sequence).

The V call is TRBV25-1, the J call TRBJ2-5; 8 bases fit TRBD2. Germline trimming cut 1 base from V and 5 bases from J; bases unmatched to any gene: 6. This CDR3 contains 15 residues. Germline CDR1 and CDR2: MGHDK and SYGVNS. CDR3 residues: CASSEFGGGRETQYF. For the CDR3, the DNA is TGTGCCAGCAGTGAATTCGGGGGGGGCAGGGAGACCCAGTACTTC.

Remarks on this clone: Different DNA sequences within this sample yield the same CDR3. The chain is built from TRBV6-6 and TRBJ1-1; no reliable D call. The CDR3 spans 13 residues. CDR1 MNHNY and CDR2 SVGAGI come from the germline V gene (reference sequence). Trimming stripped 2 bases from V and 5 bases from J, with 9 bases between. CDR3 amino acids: CASSYGSGTEAFF. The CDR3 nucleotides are TGTGCCAGCAGTTACGGATCGGGAACTGAAGCTTTCTTT.

The CDR3 region has the DNA TGTGCCAGCAGCCGGGGCGGGGAGCTGTTTTTT. Translated: CASSRGGELFF. The rearrangement links TRBV13 to TRBJ2-2; the D gene is possibly TRBD2 (5 bases). The CDR3 runs to 11 residues. V was shortened by 5 bases and J by 7 bases, with 5 bases between the two germline ends. Germline V gene lookup returns CDR1 PRHDT and CDR2 FYEKMQ (reference sequence).

CDR3 in amino acids: CASSLGIVQRGGQETQYF. The CDR3 nucleotides read TGTGCCAGCAGCTTAGGAATAGTCCAGCGGGGGGGTCAAGAGACCCAGTACTTC. This chain links TRBV11-2 with TRBJ2-5; 10 bases match TRBD2. The V segment lost 1 base and the J segment 2 bases; nucleotides outside the gene matches: 10. The CDR3 length is 18 residues. The V gene's germline CDR1 is SGHAT and CDR2 FQNNGV.

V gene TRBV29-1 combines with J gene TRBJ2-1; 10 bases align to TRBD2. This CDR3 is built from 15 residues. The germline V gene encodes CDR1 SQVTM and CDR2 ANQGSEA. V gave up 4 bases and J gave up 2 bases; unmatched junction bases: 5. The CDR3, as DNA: TGCAGCGTTGTTTCACTAGCGGGAACCTACAATGAGCAGTTCTTC. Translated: CSVVSLAGTYNEQFF.